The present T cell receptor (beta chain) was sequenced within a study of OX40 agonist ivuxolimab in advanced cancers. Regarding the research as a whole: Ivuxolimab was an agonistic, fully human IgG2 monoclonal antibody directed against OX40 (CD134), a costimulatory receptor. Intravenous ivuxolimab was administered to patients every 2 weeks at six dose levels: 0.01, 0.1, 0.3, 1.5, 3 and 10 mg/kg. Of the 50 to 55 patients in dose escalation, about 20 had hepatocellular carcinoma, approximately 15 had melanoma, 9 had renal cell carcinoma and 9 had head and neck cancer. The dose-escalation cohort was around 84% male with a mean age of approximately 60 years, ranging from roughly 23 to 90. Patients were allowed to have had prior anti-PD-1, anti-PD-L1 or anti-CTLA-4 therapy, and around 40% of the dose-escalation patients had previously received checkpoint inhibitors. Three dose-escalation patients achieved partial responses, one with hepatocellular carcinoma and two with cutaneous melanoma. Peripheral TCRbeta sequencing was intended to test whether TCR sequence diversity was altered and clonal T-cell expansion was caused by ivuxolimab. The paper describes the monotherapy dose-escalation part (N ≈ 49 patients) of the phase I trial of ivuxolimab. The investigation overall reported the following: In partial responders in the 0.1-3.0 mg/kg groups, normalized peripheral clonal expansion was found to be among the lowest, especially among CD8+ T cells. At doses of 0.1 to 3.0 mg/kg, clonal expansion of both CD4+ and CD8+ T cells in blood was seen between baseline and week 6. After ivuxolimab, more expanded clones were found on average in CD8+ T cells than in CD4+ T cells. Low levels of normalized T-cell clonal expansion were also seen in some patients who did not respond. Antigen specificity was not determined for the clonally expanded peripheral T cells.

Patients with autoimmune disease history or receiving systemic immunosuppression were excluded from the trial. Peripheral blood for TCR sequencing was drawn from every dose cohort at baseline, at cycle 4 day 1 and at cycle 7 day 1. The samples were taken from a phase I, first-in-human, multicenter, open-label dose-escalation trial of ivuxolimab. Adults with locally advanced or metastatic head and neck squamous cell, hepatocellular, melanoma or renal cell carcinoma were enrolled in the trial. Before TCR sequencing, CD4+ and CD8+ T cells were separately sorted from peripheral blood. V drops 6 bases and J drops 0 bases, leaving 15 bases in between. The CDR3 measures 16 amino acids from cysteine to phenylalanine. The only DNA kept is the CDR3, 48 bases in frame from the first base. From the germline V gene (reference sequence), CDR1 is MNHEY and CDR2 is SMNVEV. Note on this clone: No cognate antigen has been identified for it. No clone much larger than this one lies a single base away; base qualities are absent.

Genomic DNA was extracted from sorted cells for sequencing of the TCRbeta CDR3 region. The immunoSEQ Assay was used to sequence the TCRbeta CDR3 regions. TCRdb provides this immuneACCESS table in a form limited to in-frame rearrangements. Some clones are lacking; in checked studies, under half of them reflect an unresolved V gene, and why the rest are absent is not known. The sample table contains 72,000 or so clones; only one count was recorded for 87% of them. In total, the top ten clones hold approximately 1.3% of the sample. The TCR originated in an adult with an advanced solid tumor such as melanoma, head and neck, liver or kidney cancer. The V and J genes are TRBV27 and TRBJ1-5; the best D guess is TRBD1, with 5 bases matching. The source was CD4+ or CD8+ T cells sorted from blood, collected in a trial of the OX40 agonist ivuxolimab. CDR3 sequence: CASRGGSGDSNQPQHF. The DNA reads TGTGCCAGCAGGGGGGGGTCTGGAGATAGCAATCAGCCCCAGCATTTT.